The 31 T cell receptor beta chains reported below all come from one sample, sequenced in a study of neurological immune-mediated disorders (dated by TCRdb to the late 2010s). Libraries were built with 5' RACE. The listed sequencing device is Illumina HiSeq 2500. TCRdb reanalyzed the raw reads on its own, using fastp at Q25 for trimming and MiXCR for clone calling, and kept in-frame beta chains. Every entry covers one CDR3 protein and lists the most common genes and DNA from its rows. The sample yields roughly 88,000 distinct CDR3 sequences; approximately 4% were counted once. The ten largest clones take up just under 3% of the sample. Sequencing was carried out using PBMCs. The receptors here all came from a woman between 50 and 59 years old with multiple sclerosis.

This clonotype was seen repeatedly, ten times or more. The chain joins TRBV7-9 to TRBJ1-1; a possible D gene is TRBD1 (6 bases). Germline V CDR1 and CDR2: SEHNR, FQNEAQ (reference sequence). The CDR3 covers 12 residues. The ends were cut back, 5 bases at V and 11 bases at J, with 15 bases in the middle. DNA for the CDR3: TGTGCCAGCAGCCCCCAACTGAGGGGGGCTTTCTTT. It encodes CASSPQLRGAFF.

The table lists this clonotype with many counts. The chain couples TRBV6-2 or TRBV6-3 to TRBJ1-6, with a tentative D call TRBD1 (6 bases). Per germline, CDR1 MNHEY and CDR2 SVGEGT. V dropped 2 bases and J dropped 10 bases, with 12 bases sitting between them. The CDR3 sequence is 14 residues long. CDR3 sequence reads: CASSYTGTSSPLHF. For the CDR3, the DNA is TGTGCCAGCAGTTACACAGGGACTTCCTCACCCCTCCACTTT.

This clonotype was seen only a few times. The chain employs TRBV15 and TRBJ2-2; 8 bases fit TRBD2. Trimming cost V 0 bases and J 7 bases; bases outside gene matches: 7. The CDR3 is 16 residues long. Germline V CDR1 and CDR2: LNHNV, YYDKDF (reference sequence). This chain's CDR3 is CATSRDPGGAGGELFF. The CDR3, as DNA: TGTGCCACCAGCAGAGATCCGGGGGGGGCCGGCGGGGAGCTGTTTTTT.

The chain uses TRBV5-1 and TRBJ1-1, with a weak D call TRBD1 (6 bases). Trimming pared 5 bases from V and 0 bases from J, leaving 11 bases between. The germline CDR1 and CDR2 sequences are SGHRS and YFSETQ. There are 14 residues in the CDR3. CDR3 residues: CASRPTGMNTEAFF. CDR3 bases: TGCGCCAGCAGACCCACAGGGATGAACACTGAAGCTTTCTTT.

This clonotype has at least ten counts. The genes are TRBV20-1 and TRBJ2-1, with TRBD2 matching over 8 bases. The ends lost 3 bases at V and 2 bases at J; junction bases unmatched: 6. This CDR3 region has 15 residues. Per the germline V gene, CDR1 is DFQATT and CDR2 is SNEGSKA (reference sequence). The DNA for the CDR3 is TGCAGTGCTAGTCCGGGGGGGGCCCCCTACAATGAGCAGTTCTTC. Translation gives CSASPGGAPYNEQFF.

This clonotype has a count of ten or more. The CDR3 here is CASSIPGQGADEQYF. The CDR3 DNA reads as TGTGCCAGCAGCATACCGGGACAGGGCGCCGACGAGCAGTACTTC. The chain has TRBV14 and TRBJ2-7; TRBD1 aligns across 9 bases. The CDR3 runs 15 residues. Germline CDR1 reads SGHDN; CDR2 reads FVKESK. With V trimmed by 5 bases and J by 5 bases, 10 bases remained unmatched.

This clonotype occurred many times. V gene TRBV7-9 combines with J gene TRBJ2-1, with TRBD1 identical over 12 bases. The CDR3 is 15 residues long. The J segment lost 12 bases and the V segment lost 5 bases, leaving 11 bases of the junction unmatched. Germline loops: CDR1 SEHNR, CDR2 FQNEAQ (reference sequence). The DNA for the CDR3 is TGTGCCAGCAGCGAGGGACAGGGGGCGAGGAATTGGCAGTTCTTC. The encoded protein is CASSEGQGARNWQFF.

This clonotype was seen repeatedly, ten times or more. The chain uses TRBV7-9 and TRBJ2-7; 8 positions agree with TRBD2. Germline V CDR1 and CDR2: SEHNR, FQNEAQ (reference sequence). This CDR3 comprises 16 residues. V lost 4 bases, J lost 2 bases, and 10 bases stayed unmatched. The CDR3 DNA reads TGTGCCAGCAGCTCCCCGGCGGGGGGAGCCGCCTACGAGCAGTACTTC. This sequence encodes CASSSPAGGAAYEQYF. Combining the CDR3 with reference TRBV7-9 and TRBJ2-7 gives the whole variable domain DTGVSQNPRHKITKRGQNVTFRCDPISEHNRLYWYRQTLGQGPEFLTYFQNEAQLEKSRLLSDRFSAERPKGSFSTLEIQRTEQGDSAMYLCASSSPAGGAAYEQYFGPGTRLTVT.

In its sample, this clonotype was seen many times. The V and J genes are TRBV19 and TRBJ1-1; D gene unclear. The CDR3 has 14 amino acids. Germline V CDR1 and CDR2: LNHDA, SQIVND (reference sequence). Between the trimmed V and J ends, which lost 7 bases and 3 bases, there was a span of 15 bases. The DNA for the CDR3 is TGTGCCAGTATGGGCCGACCCAAAGACACTGAAGCTTTCTTT. Amino acid sequence: CASMGRPKDTEAFF.

As for this clonotype: This sequence may be a read error, since a much larger clone differs from it by one base. This chain joins TRBV29-1 and TRBJ1-4; D is unclear. Germline CDR1 reads SQVTM; CDR2 reads ANQGSEA. V gave up 7 bases and J gave up 8 bases, with 14 bases separating them. There are 12 residues in the CDR3. Written as DNA, the CDR3 is TGCAGCGGGGGAAAGGGCACGGAAAAACTGTTTTTT. Translating gives CSGGKGTEKLFF. The full variable domain, its missing parts supplied by reference TRBV29-1 and TRBJ1-4, is SAVISQKPSRDICQRGTSLTIQCQVDSQVTMMFWYRQQPGQSLTLIATANQGSEATYESGFVIDKFPISRPNLTFSTLTVSNMSPEDSSIYLCSGGKGTEKLFFGSGTQLSVL.

This clonotype was recorded many times. The chain couples TRBV6-1 to TRBJ1-2, with 8 bases fitting TRBD1. Germline CDR1 reads MNHNS; CDR2 reads SASEGT. J lost 8 bases, V lost 3 bases, and 2 bases had no gene match. The CDR3 is made up of 12 amino acids. The CDR3 sequence is CASSDRGHGYTF. The CDR3 DNA reads as TGTGCCAGCAGTGACAGGGGGCACGGCTACACCTTC.

There are many counts of this clonotype. This sequence joins TRBV20-1 and TRBJ1-6; tentatively, D is TRBD1 (5 bases). Germline lookup yields CDR1 DFQATT and CDR2 SNEGSKA (reference sequence). This CDR3 contains 13 residues. Trimming pared 6 bases from V and 7 bases from J, leaving 13 bases between. Here the CDR3 reads CSAETTVNSPLHF. For the CDR3, the DNA is TGCAGTGCCGAAACGACAGTAAATTCACCCCTCCACTTT.

This clonotype was seen at least ten times. The V call is TRBV11-2, the J call TRBJ2-7; 10 bases map to TRBD1. Looked up from germline, CDR1 is SGHAT and CDR2 is FQNNGV. The trim removed 5 bases at V and 6 bases at J, leaving 13 bases unmatched. The CDR3 covers 16 residues. As DNA, the CDR3 is TGTGCCAGCAGCACGGGACAGGGGAACCATCTCCGCGAGCAGTACTTC. Its protein is CASSTGQGNHLREQYF.

This clonotype was detected ten times or more. The rearrangement links TRBV18 to TRBJ2-7; tentatively, D is TRBD1 (6 bases). This CDR3 is built from 12 residues. Germline loops: CDR1 KGHSH, CDR2 LQKENI. Trimming left V 6 bases short and J 5 bases short, with 11 bases between. CDR3 coding DNA: TGTGCCAGCTCGCAGACAGGCGACGAGCAGTACTTC. Translating gives CASSQTGDEQYF.

This clonotype was counted many times. The V gene is TRBV7-2, the J gene TRBJ2-5, with D possibly matching TRBD1 (7 bases). Germline V CDR1 and CDR2: SGHTA, FQGNSA. This CDR3 spans 17 amino acids. V lost 1 base and J lost 1, with 16 bases in between. CDR3 amino acids: CASSLGQGGSGQETQYF. The CDR3 nucleotides read TGTGCCAGCAGCTTAGGCCAGGGGGGATCGGGCCAAGAGACCCAGTACTTC.

The table lists this clonotype with many counts. This sequence joins TRBV29-1 and TRBJ1-1; tentative D call: TRBD1 (5 bases). Germline lookup yields CDR1 SQVTM and CDR2 ANQGSEA. V was clipped by 5 bases and J by 0 bases, with 10 bases between them. The CDR3 contains 13 residues. The CDR3 is CSVIGHLNTEAFF. As DNA, the CDR3 is TGCAGCGTTATCGGACACCTGAACACTGAAGCTTTCTTT.

This clonotype was counted ten times or more. The rearrangement links TRBV12-3 or TRBV12-4 to TRBJ2-5; possibly TRBD1 for D (7 bases). Trimming shortened V by 3 bases and J by 4 bases, and 12 bases separated the two germline ends. The CDR3 contains 14 residues. Here the CDR3 reads CASSFWRGRETQYF. DNA for the CDR3: TGTGCCAGCAGTTTCTGGAGGGGGCGAGAGACCCAGTACTTC.

This clonotype has ten or more counts. The chain combines TRBV24-1 with TRBJ1-1; no clear D. Trimming pared 8 bases from V and 1 base from J, leaving 7 bases between. Germline lookup yields CDR1 KGHDR and CDR2 SFDVKD. This CDR3 is built from 12 residues. The CDR3 nucleotides are TGTGCCACCACCTCAGGGAACACTGAAGCTTTCTTT. Translating gives CATTSGNTEAFF.

The J gene is TRBJ2-1, the V gene TRBV7-9; D possibly uses TRBD1 or TRBD2 (6 bases each). Trimming took 1 base from V and 10 from J, leaving 14 bases between them. The CDR3 spans 14 residues. Germline lookup yields CDR1 SEHNR and CDR2 FQNEAQ (reference sequence). The CDR3 region is CASSLEGGVVEQFF. Written as DNA, the CDR3 is TGTGCCAGCAGCTTAGAGGGGGGTGTCGTGGAGCAGTTCTTC.

This clonotype came up many times. The CDR3 DNA reads TGTGCCAGTAGTCGGACTAGCGGGAGCTACTACGAGCAGTACTTC. Amino acid sequence: CASSRTSGSYYEQYF. The chain carries TRBV19 and TRBJ2-7, with 13 positions matching TRBD2. V lost 5 bases and J lost 3; bases outside the gene matches: 4. Germline V gives CDR1 LNHDA, CDR2 SQIVND (reference sequence). This CDR3 has 15 residues.

The sample holds many counts of this clonotype. The gene calls are TRBV3-2 and TRBJ2-7; the table's D call TRBD2 went unverified against the DNA. TRBV3-2 is annotated as a pseudogene. This CDR3 has 14 amino acids. Here the CDR3 reads CASVQPAGIYEQYF. CDR3 in DNA: TGTGCCAGCGTCCAACCAGCGGGGATCTACGAGCAGTACTTC.

This clonotype has a count of ten or more. The chain is built from TRBV7-3 and TRBJ2-7; 8 positions match TRBD2. Per the germline V gene, CDR1 is SGHTA and CDR2 is FQGTGA. CDR3 length: 13 amino acids. Germline trimming cut 3 bases from V and 6 bases from J; bases unmatched to any gene: 4. DNA for the CDR3: TGTGCCAGCAGCTTTGGCGGGGGGTCCGAGCAGTACTTC. It translates to CASSFGGGSEQYF. Filled out from reference TRBV7-3 and TRBJ2-7, the complete variable domain reads GAGVSQTPSNKVTEKGKYVELRCDPISGHTALYWYRQSLGQGPEFLIYFQGTGAADDSGLPNDRFFAVRPEGSVSTLKIQRTERGDSAVYLCASSFGGGSEQYFGPGTRLTVT.

This clonotype was counted many times. This chain links TRBV7-2 with TRBJ2-7; 8 positions match TRBD2. CDR1 is SGHTA and CDR2 is FQGNSA in the germline V gene. This CDR3 has 15 amino acids. V lost 6 bases to trimming and J lost 0 bases; unmatched junction nucleotides: 7. The CDR3 region has the DNA TGTGCCAGCAGTATTAGCGGGGTTGGCTCCTACGAGCAGTACTTC. Its protein product is CASSISGVGSYEQYF.

The table lists this clonotype with many counts. The chain's CDR3 is CASSLFPHGAEAGNTIYF. The CDR3 nucleotides are TGCGCCAGCAGCCTATTCCCTCACGGGGCAGAGGCTGGAAACACCATATATTTT. This chain joins TRBV5-1 and TRBJ1-3, with D perhaps TRBD1 (5 bases). Trimming left V 4 bases short and J 2 bases short, with 22 bases between. There are 18 residues in the CDR3. The germline CDR1 and CDR2 sequences are SGHRS and YFSETQ.

This clonotype has ten or more counts. The genes are TRBV5-6 and TRBJ2-7; the D gene is possibly TRBD1 (5 bases). The CDR3 runs to 15 residues. Germline-derived CDR1 and CDR2 are SGHDT and YYEEEE. Trimming took off 4 bases at V and 1 base at J, with 15 bases between the two ends. The CDR3 nucleotides read TGTGCCAGCAGCCCCCGGCAGGGAAGGTCCTACGAGCAGTACTTC. Protein: CASSPRQGRSYEQYF.

This clonotype was detected a few times. This chain uses TRBV5-5 with TRBJ2-3; 9 positions agree with TRBD2. The V gene's germline CDR1 is SGHKS and CDR2 YYEKEE (reference sequence). This CDR3 is 15 amino acids long. Trimming took 0 bases from V and 6 from J; bases not matched to a gene: 5. The CDR3 here is CASSLVREGLDTQYF. DNA for the CDR3: TGTGCCAGCAGCTTGGTGCGGGAGGGACTGGATACGCAGTATTTT.

This clonotype was recorded many times. This chain joins TRBV5-8 and TRBJ2-1; D unresolved. Trimming cost V 4 bases and J 4 bases, with 6 bases left between them. The CDR3 covers 12 residues. In germline, CDR1 is SGHTS, CDR2 YDEGEE. The CDR3 DNA is TGTGCCAGCAGCCAGTTGTACAATGAGCAGTTCTTC. This encodes CASSQLYNEQFF.

The chain is built from TRBV7-2 and TRBJ2-3; tentatively, D is TRBD2 (6 bases). The V gene lost 1 base and the J gene lost 6 bases, with 20 bases spanning the gap. This CDR3 contains 17 residues. CDR1 SGHTA and CDR2 FQGNSA come from the germline V gene. The CDR3 DNA reads as TGTGCCAGCAGCTTAGTGGAGTGGGACTCCAGCATGGATACGCAGTATTTT. This encodes CASSLVEWDSSMDTQYF. Full variable domain (missing parts from reference TRBV7-2 and TRBJ2-3): GAGVSQSPSNKVTEKGKDVELRCDPISGHTALYWYRQSLGQGLEFLIYFQGNSAPDKSGLPSDRFSAERTGGSVSTLTIQRTQQEDSAVYLCASSLVEWDSSMDTQYFGPGTRLTVL.

This clonotype was observed at least ten times. The chain links TRBV6-6 to TRBJ2-5; D is perhaps TRBD2 (7 bases). The CDR3 loop spans 14 amino acids. Germline CDR1 reads MNHNY; CDR2 reads SVGAGI (reference sequence). Trimming pared 5 bases from V and 4 bases from J, leaving 14 bases between. CDR3 DNA sequence: TGTGCCAGCAGTGTGGGAGGGGGTTTAGAGACCCAGTACTTC. It codes for CASSVGGGLETQYF.

This clonotype was counted at least ten times. V usage is TRBV19 and J usage is TRBJ2-7; D possibly matches TRBD1 or TRBD2 (6 bases each). CDR3 size: 16 residues. In germline, CDR1 is LNHDA, CDR2 SQIVND (reference sequence). V lost 5 bases to trimming and J lost 2 bases, with 19 bases between them. The CDR3 reads CASSDGWRGSTYEQYF. The CDR3 DNA sequence: TGTGCCAGTAGTGATGGATGGAGGGGGTCTACCTACGAGCAGTACTTC.

This clonotype was observed at least ten times. The chain combines TRBV20-1 with TRBJ1-6; D call uncertain. V dropped 5 bases and J dropped 5 bases, with 16 bases sitting between them. This CDR3 comprises 15 residues. Germline V gene data show CDR1 as DFQATT and CDR2 as SNEGSKA (reference sequence). The CDR3 bases are TGCAGTGCTCGAACCTCCGCGGGGAATAATTCACCCCTCCACTTT. This translates into CSARTSAGNNSPLHF.